The rows below give T cell receptor beta chains drawn from one sample of a study of T cells in Graves' hyperthyroidism and ophthalmopathy. TCRdb recomputed calls from the multiplex PCR reads with MiXCR, one row per CDR3 protein. The sample holds over 500,000 distinct CDR3 sequences, 14% seen once. The sample was blood. Receptors originate from a woman between 35 and 50 years old with Graves' hyperthyroidism. CDR3s include the opening cysteine and the closing phenylalanine or tryptophan. A D gene is named only where the DNA matches it firmly. Size values are once, few and many counts, or a class for expanded clones, and some rows have none.

size	length	J	V	D	CDR3	DNA
NA	13	TRBJ1-2	TRBV20-1	NA	CSASTVRGNGYTF	TGCAGTGCTAGTACTGTCAGGGGTAATGGCTACACCTTC
NA	15	TRBJ2-2	TRBV20-1	NA	CSARESGQNTGELFF	TGCAGTGCTCGAGAGTCTGGACAAAACACCGGGGAGCTGTTTTTT
many	14	TRBJ1-4	TRBV7-8	NA	CASSLLTGDEKLFF	TGTGCCAGCAGCTTATTAACGGGGGATGAAAAACTGTTTTTT
many	14	TRBJ2-1	TRBV2	TRBD2	CASKAGGPYNEQFF	TGTGCCAGCAAGGCGGGAGGGCCCTACAATGAGCAGTTCTTC
many	16	TRBJ2-7	TRBV4-1	TRBD2	CASSQDFPAGGHEQYF	TGCGCCAGCAGCCAAGATTTCCCAGCGGGAGGTCACGAGCAGTACTTC
many	13	TRBJ1-4	TRBV6-1	NA	CASTRSGTGKLFF	TGTGCCAGCACCCGATCCGGGACGGGAAAACTGTTTTTT
many	13	TRBJ2-5	TRBV20-1	NA	CSAGRGGWETQYF	TGCAGTGCCGGCAGGGGCGGTTGGGAGACCCAGTACTTC
many	17	TRBJ1-4	TRBV20-1	NA	CSARDTKLDPRAGKLFF	TGCAGTGCTAGAGATACAAAGTTGGACCCGAGGGCAGGGAAACTGTTTTTT
few	17	TRBJ2-5	TRBV5-1	NA	CASTFSMATVRGETQYF	TGCGCCAGCACCTTTTCAATGGCGACGGTGAGGGGAGAGACCCAGTACTTC
many	15	TRBJ2-1	TRBV11-3	TRBD2	CASSLVAGRDNEQFF	TGTGCCAGCAGCTTAGTGGCGGGGAGGGACAATGAGCAGTTCTTC
NA	16	TRBJ2-1	TRBV7-9	TRBD1	CASSYRTGDPYNEQFF	TGTGCCAGCAGCTATAGGACAGGGGATCCCTACAATGAGCAGTTCTTC
many	13	TRBJ1-1	TRBV7-9	NA	CASSSFENTEAFF	TGTGCCAGCAGCTCCTTCGAGAACACTGAAGCTTTCTTT
few	14	TRBJ2-7	TRBV11-2	NA	CASSFAPAGYEQYF	TGTGCCAGCAGCTTCGCCCCGGCCGGTTACGAGCAGTACTTC
many	16	TRBJ2-3	TRBV28	NA	CASSSLGSASTDTQYF	TGTGCCAGCAGTTCCCTGGGAAGTGCTAGCACAGATACGCAGTATTTT
NA	16	TRBJ2-1	TRBV3-1	TRBD2	CASSPTGTSGYNEQFF	TGTGCCAGCAGTCCGACCGGGACTAGCGGCTACAATGAGCAGTTCTTC
many	11	TRBJ1-1	TRBV20-1	NA	CSAREGEKAFF	TGCAGTGCTAGAGAGGGTGAGAAAGCTTTCTTT
many	15	TRBJ1-5	TRBV10-2	TRBD1	CASSAGTGYLWPQHF	TGCGCCAGCAGTGCCGGGACAGGGTATTTGTGGCCCCAGCATTTT
many	14	TRBJ2-3	TRBV7-6	NA	CASSLSQIGDTQYF	TGTGCCAGCAGCCTGTCTCAGATTGGGGATACGCAGTATTTT
many	14	TRBJ1-5	TRBV9	NA	CASSATGGNQPQHF	TGTGCCAGCAGCGCTACAGGAGGCAATCAGCCCCAGCATTTT
few	13	TRBJ1-2	TRBV29-1	NA	CSVESRRDYGYTF	TGCAGCGTTGAATCCCGGAGGGACTATGGCTACACCTTC
many	14	TRBJ2-5	TRBV7-2	NA	CASSLMGYAETQYF	TGTGCCAGCAGCTTAATGGGCTACGCTGAGACCCAGTACTTC
many	13	TRBJ1-1	TRBV7-9	NA	CASSLDTNTEAFF	TGTGCCAGCAGCTTAGATACGAACACTGAAGCTTTCTTT
few	14	TRBJ2-3	TRBV12-3/TRBV12-4	TRBD2	CASSRTSGGDTQYF	TGTGCCAGCAGCCGGACTAGCGGCGGGGATACGCAGTATTTT
NA	17	TRBJ1-3	TRBV6-1	TRBD1	CASSLSGQGFSGNTIYF	TGTGCCAGCAGTTTGTCGGGACAGGGCTTCTCTGGAAACACCATATATTTT
NA	17	TRBJ2-3	TRBV29-1	TRBD2	CSVEDWMAGGRPDTQYF	TGCAGCGTTGAAGATTGGATGGCGGGAGGTCGCCCAGATACGCAGTATTTT
many	15	TRBJ1-5	TRBV12-3/TRBV12-4	NA	CASSFGWGFEQPQHF	TGTGCCAGCAGTTTTGGCTGGGGCTTTGAACAGCCCCAGCATTTT
many	14	TRBJ2-5	TRBV24-1	NA	CATSDFTELGTQYF	TGTGCCACCAGTGATTTTACGGAGTTGGGGACCCAGTACTTC
NA	16	TRBJ2-2	TRBV7-9	TRBD2	CASSLGGGRAYGELFF	TGTGCCAGCAGCTTAGGTGGCGGGAGGGCCTACGGGGAGCTGTTTTTT